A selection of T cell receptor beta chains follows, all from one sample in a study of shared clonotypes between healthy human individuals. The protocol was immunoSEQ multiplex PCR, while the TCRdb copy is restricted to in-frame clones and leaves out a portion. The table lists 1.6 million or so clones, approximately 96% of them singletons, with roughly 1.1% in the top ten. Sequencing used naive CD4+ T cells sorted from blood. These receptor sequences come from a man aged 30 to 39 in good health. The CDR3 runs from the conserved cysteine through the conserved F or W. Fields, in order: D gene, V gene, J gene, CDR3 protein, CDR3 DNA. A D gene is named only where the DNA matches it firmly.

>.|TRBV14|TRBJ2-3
CASSQSWGRDTQYF
TGTGCCAGCAGCCAATCTTGGGGGCGGGATACGCAGTATTTT
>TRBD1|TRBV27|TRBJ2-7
CASNPLTGGIGEQYF
TGTGCCAGCAATCCTTTGACAGGGGGAATAGGCGAGCAGTACTTC
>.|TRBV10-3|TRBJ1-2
CAISESIGKQGYTF
TGTGCCATCAGTGAGTCGATAGGGAAGCAGGGCTACACCTTC
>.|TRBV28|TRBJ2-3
CASSFPAVTDTQYF
TGTGCCAGCAGTTTCCCTGCGGTCACAGATACGCAGTATTTT
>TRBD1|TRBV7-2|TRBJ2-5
CASSDRGGAKTQYF
TGTGCCAGCAGCGACCGAGGGGGCGCAAAGACCCAGTACTTC
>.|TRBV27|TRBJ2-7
CASSLGQKTYEQYF
TGTGCCAGCAGTTTAGGACAGAAGACCTACGAGCAGTACTTC
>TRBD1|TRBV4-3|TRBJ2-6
CASSFGTGGSGANVLTF
TGCGCCAGCAGCTTCGGGACAGGGGGGTCTGGGGCCAACGTCCTGACTTTC
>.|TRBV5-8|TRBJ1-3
CASSFLTGLLSGNTIYF
TGTGCCAGCAGTTTTTTGACTGGACTCCTTTCTGGAAACACCATATATTTT
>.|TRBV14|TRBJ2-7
CASSPFRTVSYEQYF
TGTGCCAGCAGCCCTTTTCGGACCGTCTCCTACGAGCAGTACTTC
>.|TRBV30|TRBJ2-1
CAWRRSSYNEQFF
TGTGCCTGGAGAAGAAGCTCCTACAATGAGCAGTTCTTC
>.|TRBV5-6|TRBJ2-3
CASSLARDFGTDTQYF
TGTGCCAGCAGCTTGGCCCGGGACTTCGGCACAGATACGCAGTATTTT